This record covers a single TCR beta chain. Its cognate antigen is unknown. The sample originates from a study of cytomegalovirus exposure and HLA in healthy donors. The ends were cut back, 0 bases at V and 2 bases at J, with 10 bases in the middle. The germline CDR1 and CDR2 sequences are GTSNPN and SVGIG (reference sequence). The CDR3 extends over 14 amino acids. Whole-study results and caveats: The tendency of first-cohort TCR clusters to co-occur in the 120 or so validation repertoires was identified by a subsequent analysis. Cytomegalovirus-associated status was assigned to approximately 160 TCR beta chains. Three chains linked to CMV were shown in vitro to be specific for CMV antigens.

An approximately 130-subject validation cohort, separate from the approximately 720-subject first cohort, supplied the donors. Some clones are missing from TCRdb's copy, which holds only in-frame ones; the method was immunoSEQ multiplex PCR. The table includes about 90,000 clones, 84% detected once. This chain uses TRBV30 with TRBJ1-1, with a tentative D call TRBD1 (5 bases). Sequenced input: PBMCs. The sequence derives from a woman between 18 and 29 years old in good health and CMV-seropositive. The DNA for the CDR3 is TGTGCCTGGAGTGTTGGGCAGGGTAACACTGAAGCTTTCTTT. Its translation: CAWSVGQGNTEAFF.